The clone carrying this T cell receptor (beta chain) turned up a few times. Trimming removed 10 bases from V and 7 bases from J, with 16 bases in between. The CDR3 consists of 13 residues. Germline V gene data show CDR1 as KGHDR and CDR2 as SFDVKD. In TCRdb, the 5' RACE reads were re-called with MiXCR into one record per CDR3 protein. The sample gives roughly 480,000 distinct CDR3 sequences, 20% to 30% of which show up once; 9.5% to 15% is in the top ten. This entry belongs to a study of T-cell memory formation after mild COVID-19. The rearrangement links TRBV24-1 to TRBJ1-5, with D possibly being TRBD1 (5 bases). This TCR derives from an adult woman who had mild COVID-19 (a few samples of this study predate the infection). Cell type and time point are not known. Source material: PBMCs or a T cell subset sorted from them (not recorded which). CDR3 in DNA: TGTGCCACGAACGGGGCGGCTGGGCAGCCCCAGCATTTT. It codes for CATNGAAGQPQHF.